What follows is one T cell receptor (beta chain) and its context. What it binds is unknown. Amplification used 60 Vbeta primers and 13 Jbeta primers. In the authors' workflow: Roughly 11 million shared chains were among about 80 million unique TCR beta chains counted in a later analysis. Measured with immunoSEQ multiplex PCR; TCRdb has only the in-frame clones, and not every one. From that table come the V and J calls and clone size; the DNA was used to work out D and trimming. The table lists roughly 45,000 clones. V was shortened by 2 bases and J by 8 bases, with 13 bases between the two germline ends. CDR1 is SGHAT and CDR2 is FQNNGV in the germline V gene. This CDR3 comprises 14 residues. The sample belongs to a study of cytomegalovirus exposure and HLA in healthy donors. General study results and limits: In vitro assays verified that three CMV-associated chains recognized CMV antigens specifically. In a later analysis, specific HLA alleles were associated with approximately 17,000 TCR beta sequences at a 0.05 false discovery rate.

This clonotype originated in a woman aged 25-40 years in good health and CMV-seronegative. This chain uses TRBV11-2 with TRBJ2-1, with D perhaps matching TRBD1 (6 bases). The material sequenced was PBMCs. The CDR3 nucleotides read TGTGCCAGCAGCTTAAAATGGGACAAGGATGAGCAGTTCTTC. Encoded protein: CASSLKWDKDEQFF.